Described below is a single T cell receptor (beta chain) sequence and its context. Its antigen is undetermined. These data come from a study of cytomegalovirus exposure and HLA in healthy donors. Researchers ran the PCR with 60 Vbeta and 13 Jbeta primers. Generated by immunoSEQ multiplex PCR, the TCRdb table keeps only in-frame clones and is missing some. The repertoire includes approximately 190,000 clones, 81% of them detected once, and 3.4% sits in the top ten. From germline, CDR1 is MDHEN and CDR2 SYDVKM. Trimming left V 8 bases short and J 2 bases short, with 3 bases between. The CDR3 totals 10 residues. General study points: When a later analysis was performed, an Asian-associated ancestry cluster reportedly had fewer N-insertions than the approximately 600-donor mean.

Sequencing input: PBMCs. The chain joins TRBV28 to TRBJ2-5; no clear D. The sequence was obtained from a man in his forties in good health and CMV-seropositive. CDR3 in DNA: TGTGCCAGCCAGCAAGAGACCCAGTACTTC. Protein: CASQQETQYF.